The text below deals with one T cell receptor (beta chain). What it binds is not known. Per germline, CDR1 LNHDA and CDR2 SQIVND (reference sequence). V dropped 3 bases and J dropped 0 bases, with 9 bases sitting between them. The CDR3 has 15 amino acids. The analysis combined second doses at about 4 or about 12 weeks. The sample is drawn from a study of T cell responses to AZD1222 COVID-19 vaccine. TCRdb's table, derived via immunoSEQ multiplex PCR, lists solely in-frame clones and lacks some. The sample shows about 120,000 clones, 92% of them seen only once. Regarding the study as a whole: Reports say nearly half of spike-specific TCRs go after unmutated variant regions. Sampling that yielded the repertoires occurred only after the peak T cell response.

The chain carries TRBV19 and TRBJ1-3, with D hard to call. This specimen was peripheral blood, taken 28 days after the second AZD1222 dose. The origin of this receptor is an adult who received the AZD1222 COVID-19 vaccine. The CDR3 DNA reads as TGTGCCAGTAGTATCGGACGGTACTCTGGAAACACCATATATTTT. Amino acid sequence: CASSIGRYSGNTIYF. The whole variable domain, remainder taken from reference TRBV19 and TRBJ1-3, is DGGITQSPKYLFRKEGQNVTLSCEQNLNHDAMYWYRQDPGQGLRLIYYSQIVNDFQKGDIAEGYSVSREKKESFPLTVTSAQKNPTAFYLCASSIGRYSGNTIYFGEGSWLTVV.